Below are 3 T cell receptor beta chains sequenced from a single sample in a study of graft-versus-host responses after intestinal transplantation. The antigens for these receptors are not known. The data were produced by immunoSEQ multiplex PCR, yet TCRdb's version contains in-frame clones alone and is incomplete. Of about 94,000 clones listed, more than 85% are singletons. The input for sequencing was unstimulated CD8+ T cells sorted from spleen or lymph node cells, taken before intestinal transplant. These receptors all stem from a human donor who received an intestinal transplant.

The CDR3 here is CASSQGDRGWGELFF. The CDR3 region has the DNA TGCGCCAGCAGCCAAGGGGACAGGGGTTGGGGGGAGCTGTTTTTT. V is TRBV4-1 and J is TRBJ2-2; 10 positions agree with TRBD1. Trimming at V came to 1 base and at J to 8 bases, leaving 4 bases not matched to a gene. CDR3 length: 15 amino acids. CDR1 is MGHRA, CDR2 YSYEKL, per germline.

The rearrangement joins TRBV6-6 to TRBJ1-5; 8 bases fit TRBD1. The V gene end was trimmed by 2 bases and the J gene end by 5 bases; junction bases not matched to a gene: 5. Germline loops: CDR1 MNHNY, CDR2 SVGAGI (reference sequence). This CDR3 is 15 amino acids long. CDR3 DNA sequence: TGTGCCAGCAGTTACGGTTCAGGGGGCGATCAGCCCCAGCATTTT. Amino acids: CASSYGSGGDQPQHF.

The V call is TRBV28, the J call TRBJ1-1, with D possibly TRBD1 on 5 matching bases. Per germline, CDR1 MDHEN and CDR2 SYDVKM. This CDR3 is 15 amino acids long. The V gene lost 3 bases and the J gene lost 0 bases, with 11 bases spanning the gap. The CDR3 DNA sequence: TGTGCCAGCAGTTTCTGGCGGACAATGAACACTGAAGCTTTCTTT. Translating it yields CASSFWRTMNTEAFF.